This record covers a single TCR beta chain. What it binds is not known. Sequencing was performed with immunoSEQ multiplex PCR; in TCRdb, only in-frame clones are kept and a portion is missing. The profile shows more than 65,000 clones, about nine tenths of them singletons. Germline CDR1 MNHNS, CDR2 SASEGT. The CDR3 loop spans 12 amino acids. V lost 8 bases and J lost 3; bases outside the gene matches: 2. The sample is drawn from a study of OX40 agonist ivuxolimab in advanced cancers. Whole-study context: Patients were treated with intravenous ivuxolimab, dosed at 0.01 to 10 mg/kg and infused every 2 weeks. A mean age of about 59 years, range roughly 23 to 79, was recorded, and under 85% were male. Notes on the study in general: CD8+ T cells (on average) carried more expanded clones than CD4+ T cells.

The sequence was obtained from an adult with an advanced solid tumor such as melanoma, head and neck, liver or kidney cancer. The sequencing used CD4+ or CD8+ T cells sorted from blood, collected in a trial of the OX40 agonist ivuxolimab. This chain uses TRBV6-1 with TRBJ2-3, with 7 bases identical to TRBD1. The CDR3 DNA reads TGTGCCAGCGAACAGGGGACAGATACGCAGTATTTT. It translates to CASEQGTDTQYF.